The clone carrying this T cell receptor beta chain was observed at least ten times. The library was designed around alpha chains, so this beta chain is a stray read whose abundance carries little weight. These data originate in a study of spatial heterogeneity in lung cancer. The CDR3 covers 14 residues. V lost 7 bases and J lost 6; bases outside the gene matches: 4. TCRdb used MiXCR to reprocess the 5' RACE reads, holding one entry per CDR3 protein. The sample records about 8,600 distinct CDR3 sequences, approximately 5% being singletons. Time point meaning: sample taken at primary tumor resection. From tumor, nontumor lung or frozen PBMC, whole RNA was taken unsorted for sequencing.

Sequences were derived from PBMCs, sampled at surgery. This TCR derives from a male donor with early-stage non-small cell lung cancer. The chain links TRBV12-3 or TRBV12-4 to TRBJ1-6; 9 positions match TRBD1. CDR3 in amino acids: CASTPGQGNSPLHF. In nucleotides, the CDR3 is TGTGCCAGCACACCGGGACAGGGTAATTCACCCCTCCACTTT.